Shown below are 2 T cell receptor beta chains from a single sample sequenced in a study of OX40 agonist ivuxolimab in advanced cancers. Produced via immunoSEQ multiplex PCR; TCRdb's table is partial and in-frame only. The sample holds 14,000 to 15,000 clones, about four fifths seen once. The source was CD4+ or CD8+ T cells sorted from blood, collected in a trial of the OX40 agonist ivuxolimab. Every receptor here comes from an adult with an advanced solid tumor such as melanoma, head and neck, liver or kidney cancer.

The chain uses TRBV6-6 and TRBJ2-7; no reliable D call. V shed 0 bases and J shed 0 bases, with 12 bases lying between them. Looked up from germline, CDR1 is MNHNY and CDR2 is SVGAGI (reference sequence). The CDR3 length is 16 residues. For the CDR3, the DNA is TGTGCCAGCAGTTACTCGATTGGCGGTTCCTCCTACGAGCAGTACTTC. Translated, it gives CASSYSIGGSSYEQYF.

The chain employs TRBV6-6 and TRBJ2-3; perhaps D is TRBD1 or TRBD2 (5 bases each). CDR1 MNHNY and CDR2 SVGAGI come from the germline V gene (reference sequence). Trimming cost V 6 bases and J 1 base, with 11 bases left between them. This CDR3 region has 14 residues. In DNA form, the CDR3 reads TGTGCCAGCAGCCTTCGAGGGGGCACAGATACGCAGTATTTT. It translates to CASSLRGGTDTQYF.